One sample yielded the 13 T cell receptor beta chains listed below, sequenced in a study of beta chain features in type 1 diabetes (dated 2018 in TCRdb). The method was the immunoSEQ multiplex PCR assay. The entire isolated RNA was reverse transcribed using the High Capacity cDNA Reverse Transcription Kit, and thus expressed TCRB transcripts were sequenced. Held by TCRdb, this immuneACCESS table contains in-frame sequences only and omits some clones. Under half of the omission traces to an unresolved V gene where checked; the cause of the rest is unknown. For this sample the table gives 400,000 to 500,000 clones, of which around 14% were detected only once. Approximately 0.035% of the sample goes to the ten largest clones. Sequencing input: naive CD4+ T cells from blood. The label giving this sample's cell subset or site can be read as: true naive CD4+ T cells. The receptors were gathered from a young man in good health.

The table lists this clone with a few counts. CDR3 DNA: TGTGCCAGCATTTGGGGCAGCGATGAGCAGTTCTTC. Its translation is CASIWGSDEQFF. The V call is TRBV2, the J call TRBJ2-1; possibly TRBD1 for D (5 bases). CDR3 size: 12 residues. CDR1 is SNHLY and CDR2 is FYNNEI in the germline V gene. The germline V and J ends were trimmed by 7 bases and 8 bases, with 12 bases remaining between them.

The V and J genes are TRBV6-7 and TRBJ2-3; no definite D call. TRBV6-7 is reported as an ORF; its role is uncertain. Trimming removed 9 bases at V and 0 bases at J, with 19 bases between. The CDR3 has 16 amino acids. The chain's CDR3 is CAREFLWNTSTDTQYF. The CDR3 nucleotides are TGTGCCAGGGAGTTTTTGTGGAACACTAGCACAGATACGCAGTATTTT.

The chain employs TRBV4-1 and TRBJ1-1; D is possibly TRBD1 (5 bases). The CDR3 has 13 residues. The germline CDR1 and CDR2 sequences are MGHRA and YSYEKL. With 4 bases removed from V and 8 bases from J, the gap between germline ends came to 14 bases. The CDR3 reads CASSRGGTEEAFF. In DNA form, the CDR3 reads TGCGCCAGCAGCCGCGGTGGGACGGAAGAAGCTTTCTTT.

This clone was detected a few times. The genes are TRBV11-3 and TRBJ2-5; D remains ambiguous. V was pared by 5 bases and J by 5 bases, with 9 bases between. This CDR3 contains 12 residues. Germline V gene data show CDR1 as SGHNT and CDR2 as YENEEA. The CDR3 DNA follows: TGTGCCAGCAGCCAGAGTGGGGAGACCCAGTACTTC. This encodes CASSQSGETQYF.

The chain couples TRBV14 to TRBJ2-5, with a possible D match to TRBD1 (5 bases). This CDR3 comprises 12 residues. In germline, CDR1 is SGHDN, CDR2 FVKESK. V was clipped by 2 bases and J by 7 bases, with 8 bases between them. CDR3 nucleotide sequence: TGTGCCAGCAGCCAATTAACAGGGACCCAGTACTTC. Its translation is CASSQLTGTQYF.

The table lists this clone with a few counts. The chain combines TRBV29-1 with TRBJ2-5; the D gene is possibly TRBD2 (5 bases). Between the trimmed V and J ends, which lost 2 bases and 5 bases, there was a span of 15 bases. Germline V gene data show CDR1 as SQVTM and CDR2 as ANQGSEA. The CDR3 has 14 residues. The CDR3 here is CSVEMRAWMETQYF. The CDR3 nucleotides read TGCAGCGTTGAAATGAGGGCTTGGATGGAGACCCAGTACTTC.

The chain has TRBV29-1 and TRBJ2-7; TRBD2 matches at 8 bases. V gave up 6 bases and J gave up 0 bases; unmatched junction bases: 13. CDR3 size: 16 residues. Germline assignment: CDR1 SQVTM and CDR2 ANQGSEA. CDR3 in DNA: TGCAGCGTCGACGAGCGGGGGTTGACTAACTCCTACGAGCAGTACTTC. Its protein product is CSVDERGLTNSYEQYF.

The table lists this clone with a few counts. This chain links TRBV15 with TRBJ1-3; D is uncertain. Germline V gene data show CDR1 as LNHNV and CDR2 as YYDKDF (reference sequence). V was pared by 7 bases and J by 0 bases, with 7 bases between. The CDR3 is made up of 13 amino acids. The CDR3 bases are TGTGCCACCACCACCTACTCTGGAAACACCATATATTTT. As protein: CATTTYSGNTIYF.

In this sample, this clone turned up a few times. The chain combines TRBV4-1 with TRBJ2-6, with 7 bases aligning to TRBD1. V dropped 1 base and J dropped 0; count of bases not matched to a gene: 6. CDR3 size: 18 residues. The germline gives CDR1 MGHRA, CDR2 YSYEKL. CDR3 DNA: TGCGCCAGCAGCCAAGTTGGACAGGCCCTCTCTGGGGCCAACGTCCTGACTTTC. It encodes CASSQVGQALSGANVLTF.

This clone came up a few times. The rearrangement uses TRBV5-1 and TRBJ2-5; D is uncertain. Trimming shortened V by 4 bases and J by 7 bases, and 11 bases separated the two germline ends. The CDR3 contains 12 residues. Germline lookup yields CDR1 SGHRS and CDR2 YFSETQ. This CDR3 reads CASSPPSVTQYF. The CDR3 DNA reads TGCGCCAGCAGCCCGCCCTCGGTGACCCAGTACTTC.

This chain uses TRBV29-1 with TRBJ2-1, with unresolved D. Germline V gene lookup returns CDR1 SQVTM and CDR2 ANQGSEA. This CDR3 comprises 9 residues. With 5 bases removed from V and 8 bases from J, the gap between germline ends came to 4 bases. The CDR3 here is CSVNHEQFF. In DNA form, the CDR3 reads TGCAGCGTTAATCATGAGCAGTTCTTC.

In its sample, this clone was seen a few times. This chain connects TRBV25-1 to TRBJ1-1; TRBD1 might be the D (5 bases). This CDR3 has 13 amino acids. Germline V lookup: CDR1 MGHDK, CDR2 SYGVNS. V shed 5 bases and J shed 7 bases, with 14 bases lying between them. The CDR3 DNA is TGTGCCAGCAGTTATATCGGGGGTATTGAAGCTTTCTTT. The encoded protein is CASSYIGGIEAFF. Drawing the rest from reference TRBV25-1 and TRBJ1-1, the complete variable domain is EADIYQTPRYLVIGTGKKITLECSQTMGHDKMYWYQQDPGMELHLIHYSYGVNSTEKGDLSSESTVSRIRTEHFPLTLESARPSHTSQYLCASSYIGGIEAFFGQGTRLTVV.

The chain combines TRBV7-9 with TRBJ2-1; 14 bases fit TRBD2. The V and J ends lost 5 bases and 4 bases, in that order; junction bases with no gene match: 4. This CDR3 is 16 amino acids long. Germline V CDR1 and CDR2: SEHNR, FQNEAQ (reference sequence). The CDR3 region is CASSPRTSGRYNEQFF. The CDR3 bases are TGTGCCAGCAGCCCACGGACTAGCGGGAGGTACAATGAGCAGTTCTTC.